Following are 14 T cell receptor beta chains from one sample sequenced in a study of OX40 agonist ivuxolimab in advanced cancers. Some clones are missing from TCRdb's copy, which holds only in-frame ones; the method was immunoSEQ multiplex PCR. There are 25,000 to 35,000 clones in the sample; around four fifths occur only once, and approximately 24% lies in the top ten. Sequenced here: CD4+ or CD8+ T cells sorted from blood, sampled in a trial of the OX40 agonist ivuxolimab. These receptors were taken from an adult with an advanced solid tumor such as melanoma, head and neck, liver or kidney cancer.

V is TRBV19 and J is TRBJ2-2, with D perhaps assigned TRBD1 or TRBD2 (6 bases each). Germline lookup yields CDR1 LNHDA and CDR2 SQIVND (reference sequence). The germline V and J ends were trimmed by 5 bases and 8 bases, with 18 bases remaining between them. The CDR3 covers 15 residues. CDR3 sequence (DNA): TGTGCCAGTAGTCTCGGGACTCAGGGGAGAGGGGAGCTGTTTTTT. Protein product: CASSLGTQGRGELFF.

In its sample, this clone was seen a few times. This chain links TRBV2 with TRBJ1-2, with D perhaps TRBD1 (5 bases). Germline V gene data show CDR1 as SNHLY and CDR2 as FYNNEI. Trimming took off 2 bases at V and 5 bases at J, with 6 bases between the two ends. The CDR3 covers 12 residues. The CDR3 reads CASSERGYGYTF. The CDR3 DNA sequence: TGTGCCAGCAGTGAAAGGGGTTATGGCTACACCTTC.

The chain couples TRBV5-8 to TRBJ1-2, with D possibly being TRBD1 (6 bases). Germline V CDR1 and CDR2: SGHTS, YDEGEE. V lost 4 bases and J 4 bases, leaving 17 bases between the germline ends. CDR3 size: 15 residues. Here the CDR3 reads CASSTKSPGVYGYTF. DNA for the CDR3: TGTGCCAGCAGCACTAAAAGCCCAGGGGTCTATGGCTACACCTTC.

In its sample, this clone was seen once. The chain recombines TRBV28 with TRBJ2-3; 8 positions match TRBD2. The junction had 10 bases not matched to a gene; V was cut back by 6 bases and J by 2 bases. CDR1 MDHEN and CDR2 SYDVKM come from the germline V gene. The CDR3 has 16 residues. CDR3 region: CASSRGGGETTDTQYF. CDR3 DNA sequence: TGTGCCAGCAGCCGGGGGGGCGGGGAGACCACAGATACGCAGTATTTT.

The V call is TRBV29-1, the J call TRBJ2-5; TRBD1 matches 7 bases. Germline V gene sequence: CDR1 SQVTM, CDR2 ANQGSEA. Germline trimming cut 6 bases from V and 4 bases from J; bases unmatched to any gene: 5. The CDR3 is 12 amino acids. The CDR3 DNA reads TGCAGCGTGAGACAGGGAAGAGAGACCCAGTACTTC. It is translated as CSVRQGRETQYF. The variable domain in full, completed from reference TRBV29-1 and TRBJ2-5, reads SAVISQKPSRDICQRGTSLTIQCQVDSQVTMMFWYRQQPGQSLTLIATANQGSEATYESGFVIDKFPISRPNLTFSTLTVSNMSPEDSSIYLCSVRQGRETQYFGPGTRLLVL.

The chain is built from TRBV30 and TRBJ1-4, with D hard to call. The CDR3 contains 12 residues. Germline V lookup: CDR1 GTSNPN, CDR2 SVGIG (reference sequence). With 0 bases removed from V and 8 bases from J, the gap between germline ends came to 7 bases. The DNA of the CDR3 is TGTGCCTGGAGTGTACAGAGGGAAAAACTGTTTTTT. Translation gives CAWSVQREKLFF.

The V and J genes are TRBV28 and TRBJ2-1; TRBD2 aligns across 8 bases. In germline, CDR1 is MDHEN, CDR2 SYDVKM. The CDR3 spans 16 residues. Unmatched junction bases numbered 11, after V lost 10 bases and J lost 0 bases. CDR3 amino acids: CAITLGGGNSYNEQFF. The DNA of the CDR3 is TGTGCCATCACCTTAGGCGGGGGGAACTCCTACAATGAGCAGTTCTTC.

This clone was recorded a few times. The chain combines TRBV19 with TRBJ1-3; the D gene is possibly TRBD1 (6 bases). CDR3 length: 13 amino acids. In germline, CDR1 is LNHDA, CDR2 SQIVND (reference sequence). V was shortened by 3 bases and J by 4 bases, with 7 bases between the two germline ends. CDR3 nucleotide sequence: TGTGCCAGTAGTATGACAGGAGGAAACACCATATATTTT. Its translation: CASSMTGGNTIYF.

CDR3 region: CASSLRGDREQYF. Written as DNA, the CDR3 is TGTGCCAGCAGCTTAAGGGGTGATCGGGAGCAGTACTTC. This chain links TRBV7-2 with TRBJ2-7; TRBD1 might be the D (5 bases). Germline V gene sequence: CDR1 SGHTA, CDR2 FQGNSA. V was trimmed by 2 bases and J by 7 bases, leaving 12 bases between them. CDR3 size: 13 residues. Based on the CDR3 plus reference TRBV7-2 and TRBJ2-7, the full variable domain is GAGVSQSPSNKVTEKGKDVELRCDPISGHTALYWYRQSLGQGLEFLIYFQGNSAPDKSGLPSDRFSAERTGGSVSTLTIQRTQQEDSAVYLCASSLRGDREQYFGPGTRLTVT.

CDR3 DNA sequence: TGTGCCAGCAGCGGAAGCCGGGACACGTCCGGCTACACCTTC. Its protein is CASSGSRDTSGYTF. The chain has TRBV5-4 and TRBJ1-2; tentatively, D is TRBD1 (6 bases). CDR3 length: 14 amino acids. CDR1 and CDR2 (germline): SGHNT, YYREEE (reference sequence). V gave up 4 bases and J gave up 8 bases, with 18 bases separating them.

The chain employs TRBV28 and TRBJ2-1, with TRBD2 matching over 7 bases. In germline, CDR1 is MDHEN, CDR2 SYDVKM. Trimming cost V 8 bases and J 0 bases; bases outside gene matches: 10. The CDR3 sequence is 16 residues long. CDR3: CASSSPGGNSYNEQFF. The CDR3 DNA sequence: TGTGCCAGCTCTTCGCCCGGGGGGAACTCCTACAATGAGCAGTTCTTC.

This chain connects TRBV30 to TRBJ1-6; no firm D call. Trimming removed 3 bases at V and 7 bases at J, with 13 bases between. The CDR3 covers 14 residues. Germline-derived CDR1 and CDR2 are GTSNPN and SVGIG (reference sequence). Here the CDR3 DNA reads TGTGCCTGGAGGGCTACCCTTCGAAATTCACCCCTCCACTTT. Translating it yields CAWRATLRNSPLHF.

A single count supports this clone. The chain employs TRBV6-5 and TRBJ1-2; 8 bases are shared with TRBD1. The CDR3 is 13 amino acids. With V trimmed by 5 bases and J by 8 bases, 7 bases remained unmatched. Germline-derived CDR1 and CDR2 are MNHEY and SVGAGI. CDR3: CASSRQGSWGYTF. DNA for the CDR3: TGTGCCAGCAGTCGACAGGGGAGTTGGGGCTACACCTTC.

The chain is built from TRBV6-6 and TRBJ2-7, with no clear D. The germline V gene has CDR1 MNHNY and CDR2 SVGAGI (reference sequence). This CDR3 is built from 15 residues. Trimming took off 0 bases at V and 2 bases at J, with 11 bases between the two ends. The CDR3 DNA follows: TGTGCCAGCAGTTACTCAGGGCAGGACCCCTACGAGCAGTACTTC. Amino acid sequence: CASSYSGQDPYEQYF.